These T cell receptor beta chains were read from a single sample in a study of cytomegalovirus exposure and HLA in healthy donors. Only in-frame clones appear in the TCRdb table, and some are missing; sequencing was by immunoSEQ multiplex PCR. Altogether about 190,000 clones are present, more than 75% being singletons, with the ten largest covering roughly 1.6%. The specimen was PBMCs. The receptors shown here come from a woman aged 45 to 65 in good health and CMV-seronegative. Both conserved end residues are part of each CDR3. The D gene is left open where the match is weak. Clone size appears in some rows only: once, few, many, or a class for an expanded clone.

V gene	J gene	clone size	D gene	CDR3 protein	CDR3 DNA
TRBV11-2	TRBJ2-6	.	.	CASSFSASTGANVLTF	TGTGCCAGCAGCTTTTCTGCGTCAACTGGGGCCAACGTCCTGACTTTC
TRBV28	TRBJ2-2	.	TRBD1	CASSLGQGAPGELFF	TGTGCCAGCAGTTTGGGGCAGGGGGCCCCCGGGGAGCTGTTTTTT
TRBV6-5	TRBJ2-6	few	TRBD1	CASRPQGAGANVLTF	TGTGCCAGCAGACCCCAGGGGGCTGGGGCCAACGTCCTGACTTTC
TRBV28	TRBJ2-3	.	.	CASSLPGLADTQYF	TGTGCCAGCAGTTTACCCGGACTGGCAGATACGCAGTATTTT
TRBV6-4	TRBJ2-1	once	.	CASSDFGPKGPYYNEQFF	TGTGCCAGCAGTGACTTCGGACCCAAGGGGCCCTACTACAATGAGCAGTTCTTC
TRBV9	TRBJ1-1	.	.	CASSVASLASTEAFF	TGTGCCAGCAGCGTAGCAAGTTTAGCGAGCACTGAAGCTTTCTTT
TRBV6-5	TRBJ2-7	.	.	CASSPSGSPYEQYF	TGTGCCAGCAGCCCTTCCGGGAGCCCCTACGAGCAGTACTTC
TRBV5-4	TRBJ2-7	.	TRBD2	CASSTRTSGRYEQYF	TGTGCCAGCAGCACCCGGACTAGCGGGAGATACGAGCAGTACTTC
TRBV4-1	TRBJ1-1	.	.	CASSQAIGGKAFF	TGCGCCAGCAGCCAAGCTATCGGAGGGAAAGCTTTCTTT
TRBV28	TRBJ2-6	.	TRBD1	CASSRTGGSSGANVLTF	TGTGCCAGCAGTAGGACAGGGGGAAGCTCTGGGGCCAACGTCCTGACTTTC
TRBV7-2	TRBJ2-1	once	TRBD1	CASSPGGTGDNEQFF	TGTGCCAGCAGCCCAGGAGGGACAGGGGACAATGAGCAGTTCTTC
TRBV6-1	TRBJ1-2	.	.	CASSEGRRVYGYTF	TGTGCCAGCAGTGAAGGACGGAGGGTCTATGGCTACACCTTC
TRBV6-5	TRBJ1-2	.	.	CASSYPLGRGYGYTF	TGTGCCAGCAGTTACCCTTTGGGCAGGGGCTATGGCTACACCTTC
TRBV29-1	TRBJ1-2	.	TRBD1	CSVDPGQGYGYTF	TGCAGCGTCGACCCAGGACAGGGGTATGGCTACACCTTC
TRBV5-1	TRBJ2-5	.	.	CASSPGSGNQETQYF	TGCGCCAGCAGCCCTGGATCGGGGAACCAAGAGACCCAGTACTTC
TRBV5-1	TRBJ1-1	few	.	CASSITHSLNTEAFF	TGCGCCAGCAGCATTACCCACTCTCTGAACACTGAAGCTTTCTTT
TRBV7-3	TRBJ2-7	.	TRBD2	CASSSGLAYEQYF	TGTGCCAGCAGCTCGGGACTAGCCTACGAGCAGTACTTC
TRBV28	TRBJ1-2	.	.	CASSSGRIAGYTF	TGTGCCAGCAGTTCAGGGAGGATCGCTGGCTACACCTTC
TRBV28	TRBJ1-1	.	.	CASSPTQGLGTEAFF	TGTGCCAGCAGTCCGACCCAGGGTTTGGGCACTGAAGCTTTCTTT
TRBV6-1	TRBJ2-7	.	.	CASSEARGKIYEQYF	TGTGCCAGCAGTGAAGCTCGGGGGAAGATCTACGAGCAGTACTTC
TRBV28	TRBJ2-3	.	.	CASQGILTDTQYF	TGTGCCAGCCAGGGAATTCTCACAGATACGCAGTATTTT
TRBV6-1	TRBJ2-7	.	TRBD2	CASSQYSGRPLEQYF	TGTGCCAGCAGTCAATATAGCGGGAGGCCCCTCGAGCAGTACTTC
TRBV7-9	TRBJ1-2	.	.	CASRPPGTANPTSGYTF	TGTGCCAGCAGGCCACCCGGGACTGCCAACCCAACAAGTGGCTACACCTTC
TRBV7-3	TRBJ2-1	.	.	CASSPRGLFPDEQFF	TGTGCCAGCAGCCCGAGGGGACTTTTCCCCGATGAGCAGTTCTTC
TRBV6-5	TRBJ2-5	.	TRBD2	CASRLAGGGETQYF	TGTGCCAGCAGACTAGCGGGAGGGGGTGAGACCCAGTACTTC
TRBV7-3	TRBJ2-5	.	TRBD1	CASSLTRGRIETQYF	TGTGCCAGCAGCTTAACCAGGGGGCGTATAGAGACCCAGTACTTC
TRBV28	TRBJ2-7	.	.	CASSPSQGSYYEQYF	TGTGCCAGCAGCCCGAGTCAGGGGAGCTACTACGAGCAGTACTTC
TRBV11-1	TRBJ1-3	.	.	CASSLQTVAGNTIYF	TGTGCCAGCAGCTTACAGACAGTGGCTGGAAACACCATATATTTT
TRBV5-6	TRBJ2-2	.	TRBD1	CASSPRGRPGELFF	TGTGCCAGCAGCCCCAGGGGGCGCCCCGGGGAGCTGTTTTTT
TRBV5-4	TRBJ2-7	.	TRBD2	CASSSGLAGAYEQYF	TGTGCCAGCAGCTCGGGACTAGCGGGAGCCTACGAGCAGTACTTC
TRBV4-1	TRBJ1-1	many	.	CASSYTPRPGGLNTEAFF	TGCGCCAGCAGCTACACCCCCCGTCCCGGCGGGCTGAACACTGAAGCTTTCTTT
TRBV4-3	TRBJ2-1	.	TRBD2	CASSQDPSGGNNEQFF	TGCGCCAGCAGCCAAGATCCTAGCGGGGGGAACAATGAGCAGTTCTTC
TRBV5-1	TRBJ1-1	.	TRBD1	CASSIRDRDQHTEAFF	TGCGCCAGCAGCATCCGGGACAGGGACCAACACACTGAAGCTTTCTTT
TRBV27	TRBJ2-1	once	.	CASSLNYYNEQFF	TGTGCCAGCAGTTTAAACTACTACAATGAGCAGTTCTTC
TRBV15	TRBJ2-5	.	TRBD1	CATSRFTGEETQYF	TGTGCCACCAGCAGGTTCACAGGGGAAGAGACCCAGTACTTC